Sequencing of this T cell receptor (beta chain) was carried out in a study of shared clonotypes between healthy human individuals. Trimming cost V 4 bases and J 6 bases; bases outside gene matches: 24. Germline assignment: CDR1 SGHRS and CDR2 YFSETQ. The CDR3 covers 20 residues. Repertoires were generated with immunoSEQ multiplex PCR, while TCRdb's copy carries only in-frame clones and drops some. The table lists under 150,000 clones, approximately 70% of them singletons. This clone was seen only a few times. The sequence came from a woman aged 25-40 years in good health. This sequence joins TRBV5-1 and TRBJ2-1, with 8 nucleotides matching TRBD1. What was sequenced was memory CD8+ T cells sorted from blood. Subset specified: CD45RO+ cells pooled with CCR7-negative TemRA cells. CDR3 in amino acids: CASSPTLTGDMASPSNEQFF. The CDR3 DNA follows: TGCGCCAGCAGCCCCACTTTGACAGGGGATATGGCCTCACCTTCCAATGAGCAGTTCTTC.